This entry lists 18 T cell receptor beta chains sequenced from one sample in a study of blood T cell repertoires in COVID-19. Sequenced by immunoSEQ multiplex PCR; TCRdb stores in-frame clones only, minus some. Of about 150,000 clones in the sample, 65% to 90% were seen once. Sequencing was performed on peripheral blood. The receptors shown here come from a woman in her sixties with COVID-19, enrolled during active disease.

The rearrangement joins TRBV5-4 to TRBJ2-3; 14 bases are a match to TRBD2. Germline-derived CDR1 and CDR2 are SGHNT and YYREEE (reference sequence). The CDR3 length is 16 residues. V was clipped by 4 bases and J by 7 bases; unmatched bases: 8. For the CDR3, the DNA is TGTGCCAGCAGCCGGGGACTAGCGGGGGTCGGGAATACGCAGTATTTT. Protein: CASSRGLAGVGNTQYF.

The chain links TRBV9 to TRBJ1-3; no reliable D call. Germline V lookup: CDR1 SGDLS, CDR2 YYNGEE. V was trimmed by 4 bases and J by 0 bases, leaving 14 bases between them. This CDR3 contains 16 residues. The CDR3 here is CASSLDGAPSGNTIYF. In nucleotides, the CDR3 is TGTGCCAGCAGCCTAGATGGAGCTCCCTCTGGAAACACCATATATTTT. The full variable domain, completed using reference TRBV9 and TRBJ1-3, is DSGVTQTPKHLITATGQRVTLRCSPRSGDLSVYWYQQSLDQGLQFLIQYYNGEERAKGNILERFSAQQFPDLHSELNLSSLELGDSALYFCASSLDGAPSGNTIYFGEGSWLTVV.

The chain carries TRBV3-1 (or the pseudogene TRBV3-2) and TRBJ1-3, with TRBD1 matching over 9 bases. The CDR3 runs 14 residues. From germline, CDR1 is LGHDT and CDR2 YNNKEL (reference sequence). V trimming: 4 bases; J trimming: 7 bases; junction bases outside the gene matches: 5. The CDR3 loop is CASSRTGVFNTIYF. CDR3 sequence (DNA): TGTGCCAGCAGCCGGACAGGGGTTTTCAACACCATATATTTT.

In its sample, this clone was seen a few times. This chain joins TRBV18 and TRBJ1-1, with D uncertain. The germline gives CDR1 KGHSH, CDR2 LQKENI. The CDR3 has 15 amino acids. V gave up 0 bases and J gave up 2 bases, with 10 bases separating them. CDR3 sequence: CASSPPGAANTEAFF. The CDR3 coding sequence is TGTGCCAGCTCACCACCCGGTGCGGCAAACACTGAAGCTTTCTTT. The full variable domain, completed using reference TRBV18 and TRBJ1-1, is NAGVMQNPRHLVRRRGQEARLRCSPMKGHSHVYWYRQLPEEGLKFMVYLQKENIIDESGMPKERFSAEFPKEGPSILRIQQVVRGDSAAYFCASSPPGAANTEAFFGQGTRLTVV.

CDR3 loop: CASRSAGNQPQHF. CDR3 DNA: TGTGCCAGCAGAAGCGCAGGGAATCAGCCCCAGCATTTT. The chain employs TRBV12-3 or TRBV12-4 and TRBJ1-5; possible D gene TRBD1, 5 bases. This CDR3 has 13 amino acids. Trimming left V 6 bases short and J 4 bases short, with 10 bases between.

V and J are TRBV11-3 and TRBJ1-1, with D perhaps matching TRBD1 (5 bases). Trimming took off 5 bases at V and 11 bases at J, with 15 bases between the two ends. This CDR3 spans 12 amino acids. Germline V CDR1 and CDR2: SGHNT, YENEEA. This CDR3 is CASSLKDGGAFF. DNA of the CDR3: TGTGCCAGCAGCCTCAAGGACGGGGGTGCTTTCTTT.

This chain uses TRBV27 with TRBJ1-2, with D perhaps TRBD1 (6 bases). This CDR3 is built from 15 residues. Looked up from germline, CDR1 is MNHEY and CDR2 is SMNVEV (reference sequence). The V end lost 1 base, the J end lost 4 bases, and 13 bases lay between the germline ends. This CDR3 reads CASSLYHGTPYGYTF. CDR3 DNA sequence: TGTGCCAGCAGTTTATACCACGGGACACCCTATGGCTACACCTTC.

This clone was counted once. The V call is TRBV25-1, the J call TRBJ1-2, with a weak D call TRBD1 (6 bases). The ends were cut back, 2 bases at V and 7 bases at J, with 14 bases in the middle. The CDR3 has 14 amino acids. In germline, CDR1 is MGHDK, CDR2 SYGVNS. CDR3 sequence: CASSERGKGAGYTF. The CDR3 region has the DNA TGTGCCAGCAGTGAAAGGGGGAAAGGGGCTGGCTACACCTTC.

The chain joins TRBV12-5 to TRBJ1-2; a weak D match, TRBD1 (5 bases). The germline V gene encodes CDR1 LGHNT and CDR2 FRNRAP. The CDR3 extends over 17 amino acids. Trimming cost V 0 bases and J 5 bases, with 19 bases left between them. The CDR3 spells CASGLVLRAGALYGYTF. CDR3 DNA: TGTGCTAGTGGTTTGGTACTCAGGGCAGGAGCTCTTTATGGCTACACCTTC.

This clone has a handful of counts. The chain combines TRBV13 with TRBJ1-3, with D perhaps TRBD1 (6 bases). Germline V gene lookup returns CDR1 PRHDT and CDR2 FYEKMQ (reference sequence). CDR3 length: 16 amino acids. Trimming shortened V by 5 bases and J by 6 bases, and 20 bases separated the two germline ends. The chain's CDR3 is CASSPWGRGWKNTIYF. In DNA form, the CDR3 reads TGTGCCAGCAGCCCCTGGGGCAGGGGATGGAAAAACACCATATATTTT.

In its sample, this clone was seen once. The chain uses TRBV6-5 and TRBJ2-1; the match to TRBD2 covers 12 bases. Germline CDR1 MNHEY, CDR2 SVGAGI. CDR3 size: 14 residues. J gave up 3 bases and V 7 bases, and 1 base lay outside the gene matches. Written as DNA, the CDR3 is TGTGCCAGCAAGACTAGCGGGAGCTACAATGAGCAGTTCTTC. Protein sequence: CASKTSGSYNEQFF.

This clone was counted a few times. The rearrangement uses TRBV25-1 and TRBJ1-3, with TRBD1 matching 12 bases. Trimming removed 4 bases from V and 4 bases from J; junction bases left unmatched: 11. CDR3 size: 18 residues. CDR1 is MGHDK, CDR2 SYGVNS, per germline. CDR3 bases: TGTGCCAGCAGTGCCCAGAAGGGACAGGGGGCGGGAGGAAACACCATATATTTT. Amino acid sequence: CASSAQKGQGAGGNTIYF.

The rearrangement joins TRBV5-4 to TRBJ1-1, with 8 positions matching TRBD1. CDR3 size: 14 residues. The V gene's germline CDR1 is SGHNT and CDR2 YYREEE (reference sequence). J was trimmed by 5 bases and V by 5 bases; bases with no gene match: 8. As DNA, the CDR3 is TGTGCCAGCAGAAAAGGACAGGGAGGAACTGAAGCTTTCTTT. Amino acids: CASRKGQGGTEAFF.

The chain links TRBV7-9 to TRBJ1-6; 7 bases are shared with TRBD1. The germline V gene has CDR1 SEHNR and CDR2 FQNEAQ (reference sequence). V was pared by 7 bases and J by 9 bases, with 15 bases of the junction left unmatched. The CDR3 is made up of 16 amino acids. The CDR3 nucleotides read TGTGCCAGCACCTCTTACCGACAGGGCGGCGGTTCACCCCTCCACTTT. This codes for CASTSYRQGGGSPLHF.

In this sample, this clone turned up once. This CDR3 is CASSRNNQPQHF. In DNA, the CDR3 is TGTGCCAGCAGTCGTAACAATCAGCCCCAGCATTTT. The rearrangement uses TRBV9 and TRBJ1-5; D remains unclear. Trimming left V 5 bases short and J 3 bases short, with 6 bases between. CDR1 is SGDLS, CDR2 YYNGEE, per germline. This CDR3 comprises 12 residues.

The CDR3 here is CASSFEGGWVSEAFF. CDR3 coding DNA: TGTGCCAGCAGTTTCGAGGGAGGGTGGGTTTCTGAAGCTTTCTTT. The chain joins TRBV14 to TRBJ1-1; D call uncertain. CDR3 length equals 15 residues. Trimming removed 6 bases from V and 6 bases from J, with 20 bases in between. CDR1 is SGHDN, CDR2 FVKESK, per germline.

J is TRBJ1-2 and V is TRBV28; D is perhaps TRBD1 (6 bases). In germline, CDR1 is MDHEN, CDR2 SYDVKM. The CDR3 consists of 15 residues. V was trimmed by 7 bases and J by 4 bases, leaving 19 bases between them. Written as DNA, the CDR3 is TGTGCCAGCACTCCTCCGGGGGGCCAGGGCTATGGCTACACCTTC. This translates into CASTPPGGQGYGYTF.

This chain uses TRBV6-6 with TRBJ1-1; the D gene is possibly TRBD1 (6 bases). The CDR3 runs 15 residues. Germline lookup yields CDR1 MNHNY and CDR2 SVGAGI (reference sequence). V lost 4 bases and J lost 0, with 12 bases in between. In nucleotides, the CDR3 is TGTGCCAGCAGTTTGCCCGGGACATTGAACACTGAAGCTTTCTTT. This sequence encodes CASSLPGTLNTEAFF.